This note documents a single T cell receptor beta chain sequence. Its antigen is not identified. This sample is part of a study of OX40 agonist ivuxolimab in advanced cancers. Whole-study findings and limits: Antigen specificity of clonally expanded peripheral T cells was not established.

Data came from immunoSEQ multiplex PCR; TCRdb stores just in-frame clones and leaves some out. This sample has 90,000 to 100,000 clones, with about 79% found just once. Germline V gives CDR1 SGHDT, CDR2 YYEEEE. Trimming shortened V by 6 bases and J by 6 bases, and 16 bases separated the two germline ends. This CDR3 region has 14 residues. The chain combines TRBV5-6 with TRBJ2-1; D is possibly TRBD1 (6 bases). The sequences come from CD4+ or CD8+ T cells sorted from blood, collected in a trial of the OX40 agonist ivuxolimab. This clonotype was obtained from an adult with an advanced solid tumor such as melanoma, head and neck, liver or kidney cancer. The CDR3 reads CASTNRDIFNEQFF. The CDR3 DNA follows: TGTGCCAGCACCAACCGGGACATCTTCAATGAGCAGTTCTTC.